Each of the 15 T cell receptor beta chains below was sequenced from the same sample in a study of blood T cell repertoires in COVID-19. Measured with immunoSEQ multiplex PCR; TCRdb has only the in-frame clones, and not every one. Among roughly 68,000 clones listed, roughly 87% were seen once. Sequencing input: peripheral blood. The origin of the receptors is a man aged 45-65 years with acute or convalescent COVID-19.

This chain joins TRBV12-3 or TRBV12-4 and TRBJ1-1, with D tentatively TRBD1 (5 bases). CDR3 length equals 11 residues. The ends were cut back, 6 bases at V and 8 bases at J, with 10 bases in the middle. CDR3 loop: CASSPDREAFF. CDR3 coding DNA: TGTGCCAGCAGCCCCGACAGAGAAGCTTTCTTT.

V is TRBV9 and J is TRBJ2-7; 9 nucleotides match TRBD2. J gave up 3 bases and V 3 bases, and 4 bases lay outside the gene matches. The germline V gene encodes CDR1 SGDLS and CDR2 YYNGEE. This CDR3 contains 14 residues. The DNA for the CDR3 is TGTGCCAGCAGCGATAGCGGGGGCGACTACGAGCAGTACTTC. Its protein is CASSDSGGDYEQYF.

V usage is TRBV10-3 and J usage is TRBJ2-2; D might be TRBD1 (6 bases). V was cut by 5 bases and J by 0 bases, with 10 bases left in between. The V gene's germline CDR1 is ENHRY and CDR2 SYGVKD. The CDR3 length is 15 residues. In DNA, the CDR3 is TGTGCCATCAGTCAGACAGGACCGAACACCGGGGAGCTGTTTTTT. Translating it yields CAISQTGPNTGELFF.

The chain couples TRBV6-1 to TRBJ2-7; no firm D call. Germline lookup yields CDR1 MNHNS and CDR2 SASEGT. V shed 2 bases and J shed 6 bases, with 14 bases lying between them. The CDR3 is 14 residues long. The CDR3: CASSEIGSRGEQYF. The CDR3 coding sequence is TGTGCCAGCAGTGAAATAGGCAGCCGAGGCGAGCAGTACTTC.

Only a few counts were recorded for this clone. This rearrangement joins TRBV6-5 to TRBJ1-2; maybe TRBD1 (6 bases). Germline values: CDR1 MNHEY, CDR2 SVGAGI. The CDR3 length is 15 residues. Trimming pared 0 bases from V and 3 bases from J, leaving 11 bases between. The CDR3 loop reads CASSYSFSGDYGYTF. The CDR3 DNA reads TGTGCCAGCAGTTACTCCTTCTCAGGGGACTATGGCTACACCTTC.

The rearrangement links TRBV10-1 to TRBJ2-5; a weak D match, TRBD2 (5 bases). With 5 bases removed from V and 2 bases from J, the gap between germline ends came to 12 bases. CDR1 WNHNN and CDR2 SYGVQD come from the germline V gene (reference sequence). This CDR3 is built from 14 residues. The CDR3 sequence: CASSKGGPQETQYF. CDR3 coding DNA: TGCGCCAGCAGTAAGGGCGGGCCGCAAGAGACCCAGTACTTC.

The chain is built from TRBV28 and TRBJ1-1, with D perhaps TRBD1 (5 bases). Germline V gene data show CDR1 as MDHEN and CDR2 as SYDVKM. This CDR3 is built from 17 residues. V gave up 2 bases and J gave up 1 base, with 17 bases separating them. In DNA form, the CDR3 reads TGTGCCAGCAGTTTACCCCAGCGACAGAGATGGAACACTGAAGCTTTCTTT. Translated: CASSLPQRQRWNTEAFF. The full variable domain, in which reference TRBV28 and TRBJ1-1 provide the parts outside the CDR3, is DVKVTQSSRYLVKRTGEKVFLECVQDMDHENMFWYRQDPGLGLRLIYFSYDVKMKEKGDIPEGYSVSREKKERFSLILESASTNQTSMYLCASSLPQRQRWNTEAFFGQGTRLTVV.

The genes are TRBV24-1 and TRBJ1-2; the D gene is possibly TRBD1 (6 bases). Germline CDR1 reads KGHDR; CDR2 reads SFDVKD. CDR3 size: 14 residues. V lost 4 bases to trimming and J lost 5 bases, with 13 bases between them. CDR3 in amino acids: CATSETGNQYGYTF. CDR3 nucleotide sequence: TGTGCCACCAGTGAAACAGGGAATCAGTATGGCTACACCTTC.

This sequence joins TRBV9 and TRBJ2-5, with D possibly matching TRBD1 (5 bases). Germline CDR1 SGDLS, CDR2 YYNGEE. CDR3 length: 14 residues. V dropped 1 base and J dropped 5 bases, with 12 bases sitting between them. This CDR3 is CASSVTRVGETQYF. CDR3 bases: TGTGCCAGCAGCGTAACCAGGGTGGGGGAGACCCAGTACTTC.

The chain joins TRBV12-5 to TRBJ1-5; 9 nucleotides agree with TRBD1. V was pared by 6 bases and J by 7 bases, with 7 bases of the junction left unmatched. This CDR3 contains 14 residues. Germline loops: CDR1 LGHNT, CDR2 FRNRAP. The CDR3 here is CASGKTGGGQPQHF. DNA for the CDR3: TGTGCTAGTGGAAAAACAGGGGGCGGGCAGCCCCAGCATTTT.

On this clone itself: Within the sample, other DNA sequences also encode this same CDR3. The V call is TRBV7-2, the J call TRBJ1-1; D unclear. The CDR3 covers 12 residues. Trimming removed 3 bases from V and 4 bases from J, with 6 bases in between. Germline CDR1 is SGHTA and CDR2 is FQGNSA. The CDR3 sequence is CASSLFITEAFF. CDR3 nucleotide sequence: TGTGCCAGCAGCTTGTTCATCACTGAAGCTTTCTTT.

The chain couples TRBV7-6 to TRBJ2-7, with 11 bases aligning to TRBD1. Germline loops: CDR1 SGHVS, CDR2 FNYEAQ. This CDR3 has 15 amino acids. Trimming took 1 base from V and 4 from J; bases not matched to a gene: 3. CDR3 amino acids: CASSLGDRGSYEQYF. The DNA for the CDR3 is TGTGCCAGCAGCTTAGGGGACAGGGGGTCATACGAGCAGTACTTC.

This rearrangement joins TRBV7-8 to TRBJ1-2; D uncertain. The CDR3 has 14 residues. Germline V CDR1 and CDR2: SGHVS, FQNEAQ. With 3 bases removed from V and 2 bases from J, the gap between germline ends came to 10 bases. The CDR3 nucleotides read TGTGCCAGCAGCTTCTTTCCCAGGAACTATGGCTACACCTTC. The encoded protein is CASSFFPRNYGYTF.

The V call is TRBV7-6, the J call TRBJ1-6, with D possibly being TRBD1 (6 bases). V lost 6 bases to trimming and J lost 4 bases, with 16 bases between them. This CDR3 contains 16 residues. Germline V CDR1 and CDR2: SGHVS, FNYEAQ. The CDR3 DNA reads TGTGCCAGCAGTCGAGCCACGGGACAATATAATTCACCCCTCCACTTT. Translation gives CASSRATGQYNSPLHF.

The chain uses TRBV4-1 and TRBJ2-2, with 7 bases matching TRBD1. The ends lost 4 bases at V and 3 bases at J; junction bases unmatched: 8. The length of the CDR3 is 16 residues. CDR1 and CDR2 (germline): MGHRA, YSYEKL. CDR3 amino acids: CASSLRITGDTGELFF. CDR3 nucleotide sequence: TGCGCCAGCAGCCTCCGGATTACAGGGGACACCGGGGAGCTGTTTTTT.